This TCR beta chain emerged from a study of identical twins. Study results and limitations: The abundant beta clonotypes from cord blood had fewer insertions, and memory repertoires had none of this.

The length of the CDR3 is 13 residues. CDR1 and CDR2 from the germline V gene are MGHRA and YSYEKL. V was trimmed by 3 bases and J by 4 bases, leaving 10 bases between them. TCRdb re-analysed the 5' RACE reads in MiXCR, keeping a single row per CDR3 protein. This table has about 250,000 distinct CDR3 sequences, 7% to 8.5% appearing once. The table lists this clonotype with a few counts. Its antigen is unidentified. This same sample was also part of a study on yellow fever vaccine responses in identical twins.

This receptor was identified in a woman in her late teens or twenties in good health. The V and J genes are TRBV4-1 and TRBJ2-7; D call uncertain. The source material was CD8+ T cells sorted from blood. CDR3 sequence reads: CASSQGKGYEQYV. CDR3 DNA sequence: TGCGCCAGCAGCCAGGGAAAGGGTTACGAGCAGTACGTC.